The rows below give T cell receptor beta chains drawn from one sample of a study of blood T cell repertoires in COVID-19. Here immunoSEQ multiplex PCR was the method, and the copy in TCRdb shows in-frame clones only, minus some. This table holds about 530,000 clones, approximately 91% found once. The sequenced material came from peripheral blood. The origin of the receptors is a woman aged 45-65 years with COVID-19, enrolled during active disease. The CDR3 runs from the conserved cysteine through the conserved F or W. Fields, in order: D gene, J gene, clone size, V gene, CDR3 protein, CDR3 DNA. The D gene is left open where the match is weak. Expanded clones get a size class; other rows say once, few or many, or leave the size out.

TRBD1 TRBJ1-3 - TRBV4-2 CASSQALTGGSGNTIYF TGTGCCAGCAGCCAGGCTCTTACAGGGGGCTCTGGAAACACCATATATTTT
TRBD1 TRBJ1-5 - TRBV13 CASSFQGDNQPQHF TGTGCCAGCAGCTTTCAGGGGGATAATCAGCCCCAGCATTTT
- TRBJ2-7 - TRBV5-4 CASSLGQNEQYF TGTGCCAGCAGCTTGGGGCAGAACGAGCAGTACTTC
- TRBJ1-5 once TRBV28 CASRGGNQPQHF TGTGCCAGCAGGGGGGGGAATCAGCCCCAGCATTTT
TRBD1 TRBJ2-2 - TRBV6-5 CASILQGPATGELFF TGTGCCAGCATCTTACAGGGGCCTGCCACCGGGGAGCTGTTTTTT
- TRBJ1-1 - TRBV5-4 CASSPVGGNTEAFF TGTGCCAGCAGCCCTGTAGGGGGGAACACTGAAGCTTTCTTT
TRBD1 TRBJ1-2 - TRBV3-1/TRBV3-2 CASSQEGDRVRGYTF TGTGCCAGCAGCCAAGAGGGGGACAGGGTCCGGGGCTACACCTTC
- TRBJ2-1 - TRBV7-2 CASSHGGGDYNEQFF TGTGCCAGCAGCCATGGGGGGGGCGATTACAATGAGCAGTTCTTC
- TRBJ2-2 few TRBV5-1 CASSYSTGELFF TGCGCCAGCAGTTACAGCACCGGGGAGCTGTTTTTT
- TRBJ2-4 - TRBV10-2 CASSESGGEAKNIQYF TGCGCCAGCAGTGAGTCAGGGGGGGAGGCCAAAAACATTCAGTACTTC
- TRBJ1-2 - TRBV5-1 CASSFLVAQGGYTF TGCGCCAGCAGCTTCTTGGTGGCGCAGGGTGGCTACACCTTC
- TRBJ2-7 - TRBV19 CASSNQGSYEQYF TGTGCCAGTAGTAACCAGGGATCCTACGAGCAGTACTTC
- TRBJ2-1 once TRBV10-1 CASSDQGLKNEQFF TGCGCCAGCAGTGATCAGGGGCTGAAAAATGAGCAGTTCTTC
- TRBJ2-1 - TRBV19 CASSIGPRDEQFF TGTGCCAGTAGTATAGGTCCTCGGGATGAGCAGTTCTTC
TRBD1 TRBJ2-6 - TRBV9 CASSVLGTAAGANVLTF TGTGCCAGCAGCGTACTCGGGACAGCGGCTGGGGCCAACGTCCTGACTTTC
- TRBJ2-1 - TRBV30 CAWSDWGGEQFF TGTGCCTGGAGCGACTGGGGAGGTGAGCAGTTCTTC
- TRBJ1-1 - TRBV28 CASSPTVLGNTEAFF TGTGCCAGCAGTCCGACTGTTCTTGGGAACACTGAAGCTTTCTTT
TRBD1 TRBJ1-5 - TRBV19 CASSIVGGQGPGQPQHF TGTGCCAGTAGTATAGTAGGCGGACAGGGGCCGGGTCAGCCCCAGCATTTT
- TRBJ2-7 - TRBV27 CASSRRDRAYEQYF TGTGCCAGCAGTCGGAGGGACCGAGCCTACGAGCAGTACTTC
- TRBJ2-3 - TRBV19 CATRTEGGTQYF TGTGCCACCAGGACCGAAGGGGGAACGCAGTATTTT
- TRBJ2-5 - TRBV30 CAWSEYYRVELETQYF TGTGCCTGGAGTGAATACTACAGGGTTGAGTTGGAGACCCAGTACTTC
TRBD1 TRBJ2-3 - TRBV5-6 CASSLLNRGFTDTQYF TGTGCCAGCAGCTTGCTGAACAGGGGGTTCACAGATACGCAGTATTTT
- TRBJ2-1 - TRBV9 CASSVGPRGDEQFF TGTGCCAGCAGCGTTGGACCCAGGGGGGATGAGCAGTTCTTC
- TRBJ2-1 once TRBV2 CASAGGLYNEQFF TGTGCCAGCGCCGGCGGTCTCTACAATGAGCAGTTCTTC
- TRBJ1-2 - TRBV5-8 CASSLIEAFGYTF TGTGCCAGCAGCTTGATTGAGGCCTTTGGCTACACCTTC
TRBD1 TRBJ1-3 few TRBV6-6 CASSRGQVGNTIYF TGTGCCAGCAGCCGTGGACAGGTCGGGAACACCATATATTTT
- TRBJ1-5 - TRBV10-2 CASRPAGPGGNQPQHF TGCGCCAGCAGGCCCGCAGGCCCCGGGGGCAATCAGCCCCAGCATTTT
- TRBJ1-1 - TRBV21-1 CASSPYTEAFF TGTGCCAGCAGCCCTTATACTGAAGCTTTCTTT
TRBD1 TRBJ2-6 - TRBV7-3 CASSRDRGISGANVLTF TGTGCCAGCAGCCGCGACAGGGGAATTTCTGGGGCCAACGTCCTGACTTTC
- TRBJ1-5 - TRBV19 CASSIVPDTGYQPQHF TGTGCCAGTAGTATAGTCCCCGATACAGGGTATCAGCCCCAGCATTTT
- TRBJ2-4 - TRBV10-3 CAISEDIRDTEYF TGTGCCATCAGTGAGGACATCCGGGACACTGAGTACTTC
TRBD2 TRBJ2-7 - TRBV9 CASSASIQGAGAAYEQYF TGTGCCAGCAGCGCCTCCATACAGGGAGCGGGGGCGGCCTACGAGCAGTACTTC
- TRBJ2-3 - TRBV10-2 CASTGPDTDTQYF TGCGCCAGCACGGGTCCTGACACAGATACGCAGTATTTT
TRBD1 TRBJ2-1 once TRBV3-1/TRBV3-2 CASSLGQGYNEQFF TGTGCCAGCAGCCTCGGACAGGGCTACAATGAGCAGTTCTTC
- TRBJ1-2 - TRBV4-1 CASSQGWLDYGYTF TGCGCCAGCAGCCAAGGGTGGCTGGACTATGGCTACACCTTC
- TRBJ2-2 - TRBV3-1/TRBV3-2 CASSLGGLNTGELFF TGTGCCAGCAGCCTCGGCGGCCTTAACACCGGGGAGCTGTTTTTT
TRBD2 TRBJ2-3 few TRBV2 CASSEVGLADLTQYF TGTGCCAGCAGTGAAGTGGGACTAGCAGACCTTACGCAGTATTTT